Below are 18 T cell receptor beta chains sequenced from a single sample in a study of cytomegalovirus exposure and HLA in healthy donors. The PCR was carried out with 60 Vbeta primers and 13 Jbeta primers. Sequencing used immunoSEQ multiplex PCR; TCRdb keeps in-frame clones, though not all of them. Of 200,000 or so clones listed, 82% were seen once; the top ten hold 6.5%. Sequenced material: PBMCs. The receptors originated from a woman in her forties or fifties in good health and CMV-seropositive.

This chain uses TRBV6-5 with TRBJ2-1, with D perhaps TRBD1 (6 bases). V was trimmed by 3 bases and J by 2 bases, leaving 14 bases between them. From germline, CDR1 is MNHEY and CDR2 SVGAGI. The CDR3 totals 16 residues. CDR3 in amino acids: CASSYGGGGTYNEQFF. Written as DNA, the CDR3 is TGTGCCAGCAGTTATGGGGGCGGAGGCACCTACAATGAGCAGTTCTTC.

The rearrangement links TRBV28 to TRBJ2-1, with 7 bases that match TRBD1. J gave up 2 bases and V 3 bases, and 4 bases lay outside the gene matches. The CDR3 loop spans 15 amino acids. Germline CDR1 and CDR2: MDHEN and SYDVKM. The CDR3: CASSLRGQAYNEQFF. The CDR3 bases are TGTGCCAGCAGTTTGCGAGGACAGGCCTACAATGAGCAGTTCTTC.

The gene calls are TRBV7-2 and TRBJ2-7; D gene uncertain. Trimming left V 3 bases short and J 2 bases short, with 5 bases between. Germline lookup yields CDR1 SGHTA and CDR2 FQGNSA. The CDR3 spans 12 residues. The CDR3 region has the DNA TGTGCCAGCAGCTTCACAGCCTACGAGCAGTACTTC. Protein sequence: CASSFTAYEQYF. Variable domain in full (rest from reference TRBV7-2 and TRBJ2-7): GAGVSQSPSNKVTEKGKDVELRCDPISGHTALYWYRQSLGQGLEFLIYFQGNSAPDKSGLPSDRFSAERTGGSVSTLTIQRTQQEDSAVYLCASSFTAYEQYFGPGTRLTVT.

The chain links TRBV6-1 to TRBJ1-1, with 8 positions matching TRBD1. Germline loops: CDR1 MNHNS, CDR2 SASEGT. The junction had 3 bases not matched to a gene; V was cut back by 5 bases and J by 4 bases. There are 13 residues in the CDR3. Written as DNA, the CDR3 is TGTGCCAGCAGTCAGGGGGCGCGCACTGAAGCTTTCTTT. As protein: CASSQGARTEAFF.

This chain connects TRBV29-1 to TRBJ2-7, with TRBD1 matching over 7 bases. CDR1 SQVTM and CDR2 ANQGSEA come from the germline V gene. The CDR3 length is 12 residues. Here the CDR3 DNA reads TGCATCGTAGGGGGACAGAACTACGAGCAGTACTTC. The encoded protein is CIVGGQNYEQYF.

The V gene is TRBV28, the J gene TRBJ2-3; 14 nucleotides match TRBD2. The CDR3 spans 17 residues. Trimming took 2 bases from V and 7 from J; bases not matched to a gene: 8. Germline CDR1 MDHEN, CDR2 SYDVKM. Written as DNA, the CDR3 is TGTGCCAGCAGTTTAAGGGGACTAGCGGGAGTGGCAAATACGCAGTATTTT. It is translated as CASSLRGLAGVANTQYF.

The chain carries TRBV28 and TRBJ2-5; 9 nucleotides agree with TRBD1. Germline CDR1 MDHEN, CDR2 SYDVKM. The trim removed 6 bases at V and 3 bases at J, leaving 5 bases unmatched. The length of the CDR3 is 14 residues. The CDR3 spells CASSPQGAKETQYF. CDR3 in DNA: TGTGCCAGCAGCCCACAGGGGGCTAAAGAGACCCAGTACTTC.

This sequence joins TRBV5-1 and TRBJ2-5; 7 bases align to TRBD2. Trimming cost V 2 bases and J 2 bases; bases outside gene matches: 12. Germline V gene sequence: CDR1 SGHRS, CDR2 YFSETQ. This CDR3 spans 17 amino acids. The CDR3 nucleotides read TGCGCCAGCAGCTTCGGTGGGGGGGGAGCGATTCAAGAGACCCAGTACTTC. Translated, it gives CASSFGGGGAIQETQYF. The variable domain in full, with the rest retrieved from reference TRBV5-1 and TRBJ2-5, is KAGVTQTPRYLIKTRGQQVTLSCSPISGHRSVSWYQQTPGQGLQFLFEYFSETQRNKGNFPGRFSGRQFSNSRSEMNVSTLELGDSALYLCASSFGGGGAIQETQYFGPGTRLLVL.

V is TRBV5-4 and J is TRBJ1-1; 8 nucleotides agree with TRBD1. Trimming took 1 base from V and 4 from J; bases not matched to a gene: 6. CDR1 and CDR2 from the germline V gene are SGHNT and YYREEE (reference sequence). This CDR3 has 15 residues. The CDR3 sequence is CASSLPGGGSTEAFF. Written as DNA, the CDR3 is TGTGCCAGCAGCTTGCCAGGGGGCGGGAGCACTGAAGCTTTCTTT.

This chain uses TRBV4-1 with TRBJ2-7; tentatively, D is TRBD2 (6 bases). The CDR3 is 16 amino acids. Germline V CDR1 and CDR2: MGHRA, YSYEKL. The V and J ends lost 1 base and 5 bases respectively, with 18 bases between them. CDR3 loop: CASSQGGAYRRDEQYF. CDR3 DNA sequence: TGCGCCAGCAGCCAAGGAGGGGCCTACCGGAGGGACGAGCAGTACTTC.

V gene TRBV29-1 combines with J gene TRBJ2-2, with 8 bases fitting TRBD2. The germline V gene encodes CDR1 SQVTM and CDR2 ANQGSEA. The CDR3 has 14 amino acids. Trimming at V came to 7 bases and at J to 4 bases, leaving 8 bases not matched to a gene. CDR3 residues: CSAGGGGGTGELFF. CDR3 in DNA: TGCAGCGCCGGGGGGGGCGGGGGCACCGGGGAGCTGTTTTTT.

CDR3 nucleotide sequence: TGTGCCAGCAGCTCGAATTCACTAGCGGGGAACCAAGAGACCCAGTACTTC. Translation: CASSSNSLAGNQETQYF. V gene TRBV7-2 combines with J gene TRBJ2-5, with TRBD2 identical over 10 bases. The junction had 8 bases not matched to a gene; V was cut back by 4 bases and J by 0 bases. This CDR3 comprises 17 residues. Germline lookup yields CDR1 SGHTA and CDR2 FQGNSA.

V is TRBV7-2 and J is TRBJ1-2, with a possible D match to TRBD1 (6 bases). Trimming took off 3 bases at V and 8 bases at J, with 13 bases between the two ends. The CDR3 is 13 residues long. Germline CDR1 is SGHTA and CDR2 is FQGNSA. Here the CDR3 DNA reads TGTGCCAGCAGCTTGGGGGGGGCGGGAGGCTACACCTTC. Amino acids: CASSLGGAGGYTF.

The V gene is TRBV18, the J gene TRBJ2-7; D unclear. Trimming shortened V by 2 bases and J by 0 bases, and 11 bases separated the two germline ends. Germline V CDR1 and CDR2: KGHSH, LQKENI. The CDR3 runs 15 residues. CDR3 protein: CASSPSGINSYEQYF. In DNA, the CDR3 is TGTGCCAGCTCACCATCAGGAATCAACTCCTACGAGCAGTACTTC.

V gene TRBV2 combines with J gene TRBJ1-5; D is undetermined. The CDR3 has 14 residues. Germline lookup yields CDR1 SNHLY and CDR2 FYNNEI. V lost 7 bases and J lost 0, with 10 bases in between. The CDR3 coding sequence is TGTGCCAGCAAACACGACACTAGCAATCAGCCCCAGCATTTT. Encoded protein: CASKHDTSNQPQHF.

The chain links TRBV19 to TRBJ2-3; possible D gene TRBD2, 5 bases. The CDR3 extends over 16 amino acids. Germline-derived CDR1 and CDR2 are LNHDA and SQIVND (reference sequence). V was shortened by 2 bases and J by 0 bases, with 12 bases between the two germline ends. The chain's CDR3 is CASSIRLLASTDTQYF. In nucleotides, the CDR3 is TGTGCCAGTAGTATAAGGCTCCTAGCTAGCACAGATACGCAGTATTTT.

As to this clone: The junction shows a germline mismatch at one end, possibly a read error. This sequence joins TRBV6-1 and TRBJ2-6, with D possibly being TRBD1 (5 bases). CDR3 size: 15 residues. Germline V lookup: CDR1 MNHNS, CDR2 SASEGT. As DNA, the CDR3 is TGTGCCACCAATTGGGTGCCTTCTGGGGCCAACGGCCTGACTTTC. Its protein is CATNWVPSGANGLTF.

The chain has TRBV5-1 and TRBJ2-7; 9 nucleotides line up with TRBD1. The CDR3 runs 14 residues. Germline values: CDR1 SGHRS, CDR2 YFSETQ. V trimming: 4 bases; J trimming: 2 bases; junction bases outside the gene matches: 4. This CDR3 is CASSLDRGTYEQYF. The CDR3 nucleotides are TGCGCCAGCAGCCTGGACAGGGGAACCTACGAGCAGTACTTC.